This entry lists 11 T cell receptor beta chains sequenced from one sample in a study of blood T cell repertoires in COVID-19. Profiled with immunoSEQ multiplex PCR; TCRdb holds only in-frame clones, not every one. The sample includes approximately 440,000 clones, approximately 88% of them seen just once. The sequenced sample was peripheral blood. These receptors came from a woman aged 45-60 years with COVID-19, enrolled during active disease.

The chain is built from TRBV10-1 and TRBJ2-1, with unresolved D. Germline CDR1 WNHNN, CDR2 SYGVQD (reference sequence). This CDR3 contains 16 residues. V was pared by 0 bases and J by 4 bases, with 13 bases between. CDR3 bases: TGCGCCAGCAGTGAGTCCGGTAGCACCCTTTACAATGAGCAGTTCTTC. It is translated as CASSESGSTLYNEQFF.

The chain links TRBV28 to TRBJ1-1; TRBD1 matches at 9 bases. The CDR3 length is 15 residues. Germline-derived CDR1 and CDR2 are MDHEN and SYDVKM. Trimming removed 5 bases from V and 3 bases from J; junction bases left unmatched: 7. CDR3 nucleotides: TGTGCCAGCAGTCCAACAGGGGGCAGGGACACTGAAGCTTTCTTT. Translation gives CASSPTGGRDTEAFF.

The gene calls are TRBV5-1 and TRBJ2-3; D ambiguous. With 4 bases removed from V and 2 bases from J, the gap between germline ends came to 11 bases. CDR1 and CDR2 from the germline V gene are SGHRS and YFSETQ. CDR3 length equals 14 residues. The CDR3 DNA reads TGCGCCAGCAGCCTTCGACTCGACACAGATACGCAGTATTTT. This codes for CASSLRLDTDTQYF.

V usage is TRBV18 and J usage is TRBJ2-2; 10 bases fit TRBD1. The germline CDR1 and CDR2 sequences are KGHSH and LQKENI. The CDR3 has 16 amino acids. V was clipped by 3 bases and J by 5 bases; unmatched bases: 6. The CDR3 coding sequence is TGTGCCAGCTCACCCGAGACAGGGGGCTTAACCGGGGAGCTGTTTTTT. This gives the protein CASSPETGGLTGELFF.

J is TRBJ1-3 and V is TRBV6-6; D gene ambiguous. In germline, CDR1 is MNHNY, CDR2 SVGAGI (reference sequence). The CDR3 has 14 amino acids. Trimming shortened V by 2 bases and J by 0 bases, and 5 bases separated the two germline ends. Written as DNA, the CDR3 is TGTGCCAGCAGTTACGGCCTCTCTGGAAACACCATATATTTT. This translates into CASSYGLSGNTIYF.

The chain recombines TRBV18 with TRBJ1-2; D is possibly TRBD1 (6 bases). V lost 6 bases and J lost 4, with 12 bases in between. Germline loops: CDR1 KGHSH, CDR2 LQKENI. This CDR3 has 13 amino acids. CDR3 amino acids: CASSRRGIYGYTF. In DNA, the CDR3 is TGTGCCAGCTCGCGTAGGGGGATCTATGGCTACACCTTC. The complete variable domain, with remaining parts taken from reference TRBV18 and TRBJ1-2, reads NAGVMQNPRHLVRRRGQEARLRCSPMKGHSHVYWYRQLPEEGLKFMVYLQKENIIDESGMPKERFSAEFPKEGPSILRIQQVVRGDSAAYFCASSRRGIYGYTFGSGTRLTVV.

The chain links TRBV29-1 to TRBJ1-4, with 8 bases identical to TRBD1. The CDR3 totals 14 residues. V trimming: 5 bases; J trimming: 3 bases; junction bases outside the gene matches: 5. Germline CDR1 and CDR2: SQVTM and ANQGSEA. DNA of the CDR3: TGCAGCGTTTCCGGACAGGGCCCTAATGAAAAACTGTTTTTT. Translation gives CSVSGQGPNEKLFF. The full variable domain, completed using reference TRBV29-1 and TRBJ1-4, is SAVISQKPSRDICQRGTSLTIQCQVDSQVTMMFWYRQQPGQSLTLIATANQGSEATYESGFVIDKFPISRPNLTFSTLTVSNMSPEDSSIYLCSVSGQGPNEKLFFGSGTQLSVL.

The CDR3 nucleotides read TGTGCCAGCACCGTGTGGACAGTGAACACTGAAGCTTTCTTT. Amino acids: CASTVWTVNTEAFF. This rearrangement joins TRBV7-9 to TRBJ1-1, with D possibly TRBD1 on 6 matching bases. The CDR3 extends over 14 amino acids. Germline V gene lookup returns CDR1 SEHNR and CDR2 FQNEAQ (reference sequence). The V and J ends lost 7 bases and 0 bases respectively, with 12 bases between them. Variable domain in full (rest from reference TRBV7-9 and TRBJ1-1): DTGVSQNPRHKITKRGQNVTFRCDPISEHNRLYWYRQTLGQGPEFLTYFQNEAQLEKSRLLSDRFSAERPKGSFSTLEIQRTEQGDSAMYLCASTVWTVNTEAFFGQGTRLTVV.

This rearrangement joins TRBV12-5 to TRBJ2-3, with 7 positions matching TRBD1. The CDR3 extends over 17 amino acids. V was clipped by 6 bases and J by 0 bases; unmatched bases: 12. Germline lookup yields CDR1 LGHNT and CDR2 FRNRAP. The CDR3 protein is CASGSTYRGRSTDTQYF. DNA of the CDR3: TGTGCTAGTGGCTCAACTTACAGGGGTCGTAGCACAGATACGCAGTATTTT.

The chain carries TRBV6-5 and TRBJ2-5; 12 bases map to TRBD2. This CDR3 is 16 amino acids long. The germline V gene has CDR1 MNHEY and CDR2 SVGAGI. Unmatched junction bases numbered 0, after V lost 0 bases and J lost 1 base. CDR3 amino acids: CASSYSTSGGQETQYF. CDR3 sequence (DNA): TGTGCCAGCAGTTACTCGACTAGCGGGGGCCAAGAGACCCAGTACTTC.

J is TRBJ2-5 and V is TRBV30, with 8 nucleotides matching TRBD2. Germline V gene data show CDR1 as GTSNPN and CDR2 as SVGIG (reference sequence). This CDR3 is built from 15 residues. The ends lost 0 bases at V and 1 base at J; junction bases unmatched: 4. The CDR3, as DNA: TGTGCCTGGAGTGTTGGCGGGGGGACCCAAGAGACCCAGTACTTC. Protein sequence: CAWSVGGGTQETQYF. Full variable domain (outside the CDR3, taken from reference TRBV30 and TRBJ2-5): SQTIHQWPATLVQPVGSPLSLECTVEGTSNPNLYWYRQAAGRGLQLLFYSVGIGQISSEVPQNLSASRPQDRQFILSSKKLLLSDSGFYLCAWSVGGGTQETQYFGPGTRLLVL.